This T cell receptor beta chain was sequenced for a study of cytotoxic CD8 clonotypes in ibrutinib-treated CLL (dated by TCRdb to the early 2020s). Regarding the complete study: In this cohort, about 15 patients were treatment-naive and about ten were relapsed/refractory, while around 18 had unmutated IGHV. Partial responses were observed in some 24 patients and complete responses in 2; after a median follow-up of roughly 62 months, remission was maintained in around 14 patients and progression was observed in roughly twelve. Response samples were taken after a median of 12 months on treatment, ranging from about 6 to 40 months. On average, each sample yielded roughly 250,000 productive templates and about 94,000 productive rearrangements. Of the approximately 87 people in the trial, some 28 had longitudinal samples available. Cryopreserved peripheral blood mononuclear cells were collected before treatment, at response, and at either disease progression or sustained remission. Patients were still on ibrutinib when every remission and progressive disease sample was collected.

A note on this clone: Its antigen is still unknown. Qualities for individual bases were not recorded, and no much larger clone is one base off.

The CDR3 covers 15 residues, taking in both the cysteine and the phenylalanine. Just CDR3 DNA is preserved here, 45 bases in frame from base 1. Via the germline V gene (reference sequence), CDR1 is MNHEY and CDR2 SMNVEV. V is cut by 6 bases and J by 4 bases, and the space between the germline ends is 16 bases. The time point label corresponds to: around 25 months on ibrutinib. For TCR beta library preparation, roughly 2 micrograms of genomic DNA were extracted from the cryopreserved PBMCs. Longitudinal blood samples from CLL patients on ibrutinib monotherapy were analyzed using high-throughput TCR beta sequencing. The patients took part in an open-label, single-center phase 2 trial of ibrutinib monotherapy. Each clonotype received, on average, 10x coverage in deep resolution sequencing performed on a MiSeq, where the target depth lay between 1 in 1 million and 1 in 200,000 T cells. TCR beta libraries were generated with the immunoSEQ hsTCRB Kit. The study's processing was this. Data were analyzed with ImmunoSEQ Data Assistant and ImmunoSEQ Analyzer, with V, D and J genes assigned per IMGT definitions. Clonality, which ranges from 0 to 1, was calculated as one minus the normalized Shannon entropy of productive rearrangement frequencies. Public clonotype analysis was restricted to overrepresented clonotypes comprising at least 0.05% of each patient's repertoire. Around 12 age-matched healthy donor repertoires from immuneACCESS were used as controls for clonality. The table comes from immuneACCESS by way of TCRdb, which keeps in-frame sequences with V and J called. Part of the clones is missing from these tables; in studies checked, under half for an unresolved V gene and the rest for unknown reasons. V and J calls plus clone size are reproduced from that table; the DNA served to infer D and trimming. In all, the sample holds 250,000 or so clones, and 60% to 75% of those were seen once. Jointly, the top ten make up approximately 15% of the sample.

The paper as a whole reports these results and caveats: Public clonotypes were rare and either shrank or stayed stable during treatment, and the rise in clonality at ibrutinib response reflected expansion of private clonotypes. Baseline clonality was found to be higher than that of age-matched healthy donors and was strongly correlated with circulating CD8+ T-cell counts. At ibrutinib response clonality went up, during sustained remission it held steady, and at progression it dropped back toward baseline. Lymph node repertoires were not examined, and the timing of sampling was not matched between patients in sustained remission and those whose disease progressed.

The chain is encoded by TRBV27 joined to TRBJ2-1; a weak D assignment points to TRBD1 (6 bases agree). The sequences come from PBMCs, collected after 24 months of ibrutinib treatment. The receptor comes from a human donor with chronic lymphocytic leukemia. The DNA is TGTGCCAGCAGGGGGCTGTGGGGGCGGTACAATGAGCAGTTCTTC. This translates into CASRGLWGRYNEQFF.